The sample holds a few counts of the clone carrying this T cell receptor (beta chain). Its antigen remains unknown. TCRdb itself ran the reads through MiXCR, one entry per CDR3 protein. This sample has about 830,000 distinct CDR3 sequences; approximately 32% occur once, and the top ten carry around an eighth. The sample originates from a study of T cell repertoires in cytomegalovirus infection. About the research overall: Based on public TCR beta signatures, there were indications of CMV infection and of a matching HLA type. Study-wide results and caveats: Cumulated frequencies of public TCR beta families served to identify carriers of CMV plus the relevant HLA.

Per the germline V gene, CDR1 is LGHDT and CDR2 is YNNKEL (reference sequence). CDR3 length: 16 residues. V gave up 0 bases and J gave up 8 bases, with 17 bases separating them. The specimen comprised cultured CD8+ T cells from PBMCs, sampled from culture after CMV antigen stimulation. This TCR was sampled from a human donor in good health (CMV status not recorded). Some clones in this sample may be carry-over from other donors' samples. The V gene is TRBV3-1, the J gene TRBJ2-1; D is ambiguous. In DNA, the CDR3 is TGTGCCAGCAGCCAAGAAGCCGGTTCCAAACGCGATGAGCAGTTCTTC. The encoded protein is CASSQEAGSKRDEQFF.